This T cell receptor (beta chain) was sequenced during a study of chemoradiotherapy in HPV16-positive cancers. Study background: Two HPV16-positive patients' cells yielded candidate HPV-specific clones and common motifs.

Data came from immunoSEQ multiplex PCR; TCRdb stores just in-frame clones and leaves some out. The sample includes some 14,000 clones, around 79% seen only once; the top ten take about 9.1%. Trimming left V 6 bases short and J 4 bases short, with 16 bases between. Per the germline V gene, CDR1 is LNHDA and CDR2 is SQIVND (reference sequence). CDR3 size: 15 residues. Study results and caveats: Candidate HPV-specific clones and E7-related TCR motifs grew in tumor during treatment. For HPV16-positive patients, expanding HPV-responsive T cells associated with longer recurrence-free survival. Functional assays defining HPV-specific T cells used only a couple of HPV16-positive patients.

With regard to this clone: The target antigen is unknown.

The TCR originated in a human donor with HPV-associated anogenital cancer. The V call is TRBV19, the J call TRBJ1-3; D might be TRBD1 (5 bases). Sampling was conducted from a patient who underwent chemoradiotherapy. CDR3 sequence reads: CASSGQSDGGNTIYF. As DNA, the CDR3 is TGTGCCAGTAGCGGACAATCGGACGGAGGAAACACCATATATTTT.